The rows below give T cell receptor beta chains drawn from one sample of a study of blood T cells in healthy people across ages. TCRdb used MiXCR to reprocess the 5' RACE reads, holding one entry per CDR3 protein. This sample has around 620,000 distinct CDR3 sequences; 25% to 30% occur once, and the top ten carry about a fifth. The source material was blood. All receptors derive from a woman between 70 and 85 years old in good health. Each CDR3 is given with its conserved first and last residue. The D gene is left open where the match is weak. Size is stated for part of the rows, as once, few or many counts, or as a class when the clone is expanded.

>TRBD1|TRBV7-2|TRBJ2-1|-
TGTGCCAGCAGGGTCCCAGGGGGCTCCTACAATGAGCAGTTCTTC
CASRVPGGSYNEQFF
>-|TRBV7-2|TRBJ2-3|few
TGTGCCAGCAGCCTGGGGGGGCGGGGAACGCAGTATTTT
CASSLGGRGTQYF
>-|TRBV29-1|TRBJ1-3|-
TGCGGATCCCTATTCTCTGGAAACACCATATATTTT
CGSLFSGNTIYF
>-|TRBV14|TRBJ2-2|-
TGTGCCAGCACGGGCAGGGCGTCTGGGGAGCTGTTTTTT
CASTGRASGELFF
>-|TRBV20-1|TRBJ1-2|-
TGCAGTGCTAGAGAAACTCCCAGGACTAACTATGGCTACACCTTC
CSARETPRTNYGYTF
>-|TRBV28|TRBJ1-6|few
TGTGCCAGCCTTATGACACTCTCGGAGCCCCTCCACTTT
CASLMTLSEPLHF
>-|TRBV7-2|TRBJ1-2|-
TGTGCCAGCAGCTCGGGGGGTATTAGAGGTGGCTACACCTTC
CASSSGGIRGGYTF
>TRBD2|TRBV12-3/TRBV12-4|TRBJ2-3|-
TGTGCCAGCAGGGGACTAGCGGGGGACCCTACACGGGATACGCAGTATTTT
CASRGLAGDPTRDTQYF
>TRBD2|TRBV3-1|TRBJ2-1|-
TGTGCCAGCAGCCAAGACTGGGAGGGTACGAGGGAGGATAATGAGCAGTTCTTC
CASSQDWEGTREDNEQFF
>-|TRBV7-9|TRBJ2-3|-
TGTGCCAGCAGCCCTGTGGGGCTAGATAGATCAGATACGCAGTATTTT
CASSPVGLDRSDTQYF
>-|TRBV20-1|TRBJ2-3|few
TGCAGTGCTATTTGGGCCCTCACAGATACGCAGTATTTT
CSAIWALTDTQYF
>-|TRBV12-3/TRBV12-4|TRBJ1-5|-
TGTGCCAGCAGTTTAAGGCAGCGCCAGCATTTT
CASSLRQRQHF
>-|TRBV7-2|TRBJ2-5|few
-
CASSYVATGAQHF
>TRBD1|TRBV5-1|TRBJ1-4|once
TGCGCCAGCAGCTCTACAGGGGTAGGGGCTAATGAAAAACTGTTTTTT
CASSSTGVGANEKLFF
>-|TRBV4-3|TRBJ1-2|few
TGCGCCAGCAGACAAGAGTCCCAGGGAGGGAGCTACACCTTC
CASRQESQGGSYTF
>-|TRBV7-2|TRBJ2-5|-
TGTGCCAGCAGCCCTCAGGCTGGAAAGGGAGAGACCCAGTACTTC
CASSPQAGKGETQYF
>-|TRBV14|TRBJ2-1|few
TGTGCCAGCAGCCTCGAGAGGACGGCCCACCTACAGAATGAGCAGTTCTTC
CASSLERTAHLQNEQFF
>TRBD1|TRBV20-1|TRBJ2-7|few
TGCAGTGCTACGGGGGACAGGGACTACGAGCAGTACTTC
CSATGDRDYEQYF
>-|TRBV4-3|TRBJ2-2|few
TGCGCCAGCAGCCAAGTGGAAGGGACCGGGGAGCTGTTTTTT
CASSQVEGTGELFF
>-|TRBV3-1|TRBJ2-4|-
TGTGCCAGCAGCCAAGGTTCAAAAGGAGGGACCCTCAAAAACATTCAGTACTTC
CASSQGSKGGTLKNIQYF
>-|TRBV7-2|TRBJ1-2|-
TGTGCCAGCAGCTCGGACACCTATGGCTACACCTTC
CASSSDTYGYTF
>-|TRBV7-6|TRBJ2-1|-
TGTGCCAGCAGCCGCACCGGTGCTGGAGAGCAGTTCTTC
CASSRTGAGEQFF
>-|TRBV20-1|TRBJ1-4|-
TGCAGTGCTAGAGATCTTTTTACGGGGGGATACGAAAAACTGTTTTTT
CSARDLFTGGYEKLFF
>-|TRBV12-3/TRBV12-4|TRBJ2-7|-
TGTGCCAGCACCCACGGCAGGGTAGGCGAGCAGTACTTC
CASTHGRVGEQYF
>-|TRBV20-1|TRBJ2-1|-
TGCAGTGCTACCGTCAGCGGGGAGCAGTTCTTC
CSATVSGEQFF
>TRBD1|TRBV6-5|TRBJ2-1|few
TGTGCCAGCAGTTACTCCTGGCAGGGGGCTAGCTCCTACAATGAGCAGTTCTTC
CASSYSWQGASSYNEQFF
>TRBD1|TRBV7-9|TRBJ2-7|-
TGTGCCAGTACCCGACAGGGTCCCTCCTACGAGCAGTACTTC
CASTRQGPSYEQYF
>-|TRBV29-1|TRBJ2-4|-
TGCAGCGTTGAAACAGGAGGAAACATTCAGTACTTC
CSVETGGNIQYF
>-|TRBV21-1|TRBJ1-4|few
TGTGCCAGCAGCAAGGGTCGGGACAGACATTTT
CASSKGRDRHF
>TRBD1|TRBV7-2|TRBJ1-2|few
TGTGCCAGCAGCCACGATCGGACAGGCCTCTACTATGGCTACACCTTC
CASSHDRTGLYYGYTF
>TRBD1|TRBV6-5|TRBJ2-6|few
TGTGCCAGCAGTTCCCGAGGGGGCGCTGGGGCCAACGTCCTGACTTTC
CASSSRGGAGANVLTF
>-|TRBV20-1|TRBJ1-2|few
TGCAGTGCTAGTAGACTGTTCTATGGCTACACCTTC
CSASRLFYGYTF
>-|TRBV7-9|TRBJ2-2|-
TGTGCCAGCACCCGAAGTTGGGACACCGGGGAGCTGTTTTTT
CASTRSWDTGELFF
>-|TRBV5-1|TRBJ2-1|-
TGCGCCAGCAGCTTGCAGGGGGGGGACAATGAGCAGTTCTTC
CASSLQGGDNEQFF
>-|TRBV29-1|TRBJ2-1|-
TGCAGCGCGCTTGACCCCGGGGAAACTTCCTACAATGAGCAGTTCTTC
CSALDPGETSYNEQFF
>TRBD1|TRBV20-1|TRBJ2-3|few
TGCAGTGATGGGACAGCAGATACGCAGTATTTT
CSDGTADTQYF
>-|TRBV7-2|TRBJ2-5|-
TGTGCCAGCAGTCCCGACTACCTGGAGACCCAGTACTTC
CASSPDYLETQYF
>TRBD1|TRBV5-1|TRBJ2-1|few
TGCGCCAGCAGCTTGGCCCGGGACAGCTCGGCCCTAAATGAGCAGTTCTTC
CASSLARDSSALNEQFF
>TRBD2|TRBV7-2|TRBJ2-5|-
TGTGCCAGCAGCACCGGGACTAGCGGGTCCTGGGGGACCCGGTACTTC
CASSTGTSGSWGTRYF
>-|TRBV9|TRBJ2-5|few
TGTGCCAGCAGCGTAACCAGCGGAAACCAAGAGACCCAGTACTTC
CASSVTSGNQETQYF
>-|TRBV21-1|TRBJ1-2|few
TGTGCCAGCAGTCCGGACAGGGAGGCCCCACTGTATGGCTACACCTTC
CASSPDREAPLYGYTF
>-|TRBV5-1|TRBJ2-3|many
TGCGCCAGCAGCTTGGCTGCGGATAATGGCGGTACGCAGTATTTT
CASSLAADNGGTQYF
>-|TRBV19|TRBJ1-5|-
TGTGCCAGTAGTATACGCGAAAGTGGAACCCAGCATTTT
CASSIRESGTQHF